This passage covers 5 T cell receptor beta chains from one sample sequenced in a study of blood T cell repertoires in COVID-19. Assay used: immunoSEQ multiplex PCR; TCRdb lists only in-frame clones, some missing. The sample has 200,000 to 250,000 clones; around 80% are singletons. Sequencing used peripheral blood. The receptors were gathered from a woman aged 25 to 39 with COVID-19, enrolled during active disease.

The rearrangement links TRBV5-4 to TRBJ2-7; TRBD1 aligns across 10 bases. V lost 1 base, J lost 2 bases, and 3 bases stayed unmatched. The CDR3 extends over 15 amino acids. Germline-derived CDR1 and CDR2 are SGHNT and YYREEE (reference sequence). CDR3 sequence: CASSLWDRGTYEQYF. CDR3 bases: TGTGCCAGCAGCTTGTGGGACAGGGGAACCTACGAGCAGTACTTC.

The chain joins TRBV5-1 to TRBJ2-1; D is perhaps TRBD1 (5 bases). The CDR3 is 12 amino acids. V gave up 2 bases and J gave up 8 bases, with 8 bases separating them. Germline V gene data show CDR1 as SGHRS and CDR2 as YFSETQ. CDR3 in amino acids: CASSLGRDEQFF. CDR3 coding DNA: TGCGCCAGCAGCTTAGGCAGGGATGAGCAGTTCTTC.

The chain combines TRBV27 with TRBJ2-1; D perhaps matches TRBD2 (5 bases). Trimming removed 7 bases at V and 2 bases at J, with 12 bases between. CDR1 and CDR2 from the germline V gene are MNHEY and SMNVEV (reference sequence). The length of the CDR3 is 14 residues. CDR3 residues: CASTSPGTYNEQFF. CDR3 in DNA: TGTGCCAGCACCTCCCCCGGGACCTACAATGAGCAGTTCTTC.

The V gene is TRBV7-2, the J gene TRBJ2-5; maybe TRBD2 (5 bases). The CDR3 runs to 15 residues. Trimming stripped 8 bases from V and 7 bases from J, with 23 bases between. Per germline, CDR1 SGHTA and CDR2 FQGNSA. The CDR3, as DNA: TGTGCCAGCTCTCCTCAAGGACTCGTCGTCAGGACCCAGTACTTC. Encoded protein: CASSPQGLVVRTQYF.

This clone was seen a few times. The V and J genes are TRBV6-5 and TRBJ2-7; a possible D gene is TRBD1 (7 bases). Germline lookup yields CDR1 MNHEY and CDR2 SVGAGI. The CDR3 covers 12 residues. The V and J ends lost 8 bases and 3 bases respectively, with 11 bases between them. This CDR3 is CASGQGGYEQYF. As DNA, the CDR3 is TGTGCCAGCGGCCAGGGGGGCTACGAGCAGTACTTC.